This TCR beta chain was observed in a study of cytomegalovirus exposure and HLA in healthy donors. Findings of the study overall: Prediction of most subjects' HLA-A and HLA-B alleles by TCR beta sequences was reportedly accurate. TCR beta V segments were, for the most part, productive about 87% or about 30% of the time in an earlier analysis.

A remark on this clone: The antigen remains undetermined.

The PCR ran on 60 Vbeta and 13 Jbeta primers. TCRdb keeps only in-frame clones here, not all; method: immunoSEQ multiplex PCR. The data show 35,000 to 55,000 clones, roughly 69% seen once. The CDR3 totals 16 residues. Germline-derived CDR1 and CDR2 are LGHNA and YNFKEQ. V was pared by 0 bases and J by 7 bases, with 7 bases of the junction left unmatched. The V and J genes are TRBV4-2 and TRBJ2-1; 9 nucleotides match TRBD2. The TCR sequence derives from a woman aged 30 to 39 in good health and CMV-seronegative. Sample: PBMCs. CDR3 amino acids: CASSQDQAGGRNEQFF. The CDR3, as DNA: TGTGCCAGCAGCCAAGATCAGGCGGGGGGGAGAAATGAGCAGTTCTTC.